Following are 9 T cell receptor beta chains from one sample sequenced in a study of OX40 agonist ivuxolimab in advanced cancers. This table comes from immunoSEQ multiplex PCR, and its TCRdb copy is limited to in-frame clones, with some not included. The sample consists of roughly 60,000 clones, about 82% of them appearing once. The sequencing used CD4+ or CD8+ T cells sorted from blood, collected in a trial of the OX40 agonist ivuxolimab. All receptors come from an adult with an advanced solid tumor such as melanoma, head and neck, liver or kidney cancer.

The chain combines TRBV15 with TRBJ1-3; D perhaps matches TRBD1 (5 bases). Per the germline V gene, CDR1 is LNHNV and CDR2 is YYDKDF (reference sequence). The CDR3 extends over 15 amino acids. V dropped 0 bases and J dropped 3 bases, with 9 bases sitting between them. CDR3 nucleotide sequence: TGTGCCACCAGCAGAGAACAGGCCCTTGGAAACACCATATATTTT. Its translation: CATSREQALGNTIYF.

The J gene is TRBJ1-2, the V gene TRBV2, with D possibly being TRBD1 (6 bases). V lost 2 bases and J lost 8, with 9 bases in between. Germline V gives CDR1 SNHLY, CDR2 FYNNEI. There are 12 residues in the CDR3. The CDR3 here is CASSEFQGGYTF. CDR3 coding DNA: TGTGCCAGCAGTGAATTTCAGGGGGGCTACACCTTC.

V gene TRBV2 combines with J gene TRBJ1-4; possibly TRBD1 for D (5 bases). Per the germline V gene, CDR1 is SNHLY and CDR2 is FYNNEI. This CDR3 spans 16 amino acids. V lost 8 bases and J lost 8, with 24 bases in between. The CDR3 DNA sequence: TGTGCCAGCGCAAAAGTGCCGGGGCAGGATGGAGAAAAACTGTTTTTT. Its translation is CASAKVPGQDGEKLFF.

The CDR3 DNA reads TGCAGCGCCCGTAGCTACAATGAGCAGTTCTTC. It is translated as CSARSYNEQFF. The chain combines TRBV20-1 with TRBJ2-1; D is unresolved. CDR1 is DFQATT, CDR2 SNEGSKA, per germline (reference sequence). This CDR3 is built from 11 residues.

For this clone: Other nucleotide sequences from this sample produce the same CDR3. This rearrangement joins TRBV29-1 to TRBJ2-3, with D unresolved. This CDR3 region has 13 residues. CDR1 and CDR2 from the germline V gene are SQVTM and ANQGSEA. The V end lost 2 bases, the J end lost 1 base, and 7 bases lay between the germline ends. CDR3 in amino acids: CSVERQGTDTQYF. The DNA of the CDR3 is TGCAGCGTTGAAAGGCAGGGCACAGATACGCAGTATTTT.

This clone was recorded only once. The chain combines TRBV5-5 with TRBJ1-3; no clear D. There are 16 residues in the CDR3. Trimming left V 2 bases short and J 0 bases short, with 12 bases between. Germline CDR1 is SGHKS and CDR2 is YYEKEE (reference sequence). The CDR3 sequence is CASSLSRPSSGNTIYF. In DNA form, the CDR3 reads TGTGCCAGCAGCTTAAGTCGACCGAGCTCTGGAAACACCATATATTTT.

This sequence joins TRBV9 and TRBJ1-5; the match to TRBD1 covers 8 bases. V lost 4 bases, J lost 5 bases, and 5 bases stayed unmatched. There are 14 residues in the CDR3. From germline, CDR1 is SGDLS and CDR2 YYNGEE. The CDR3 loop reads CASSLQGGDQPQHF. In nucleotides, the CDR3 is TGTGCCAGCAGCCTACAGGGGGGGGATCAGCCCCAGCATTTT. The variable domain in full, completed from reference TRBV9 and TRBJ1-5, reads DSGVTQTPKHLITATGQRVTLRCSPRSGDLSVYWYQQSLDQGLQFLIQYYNGEERAKGNILERFSAQQFPDLHSELNLSSLELGDSALYFCASSLQGGDQPQHFGDGTRLSIL.

The chain combines TRBV9 with TRBJ1-2; the D is unclear. This CDR3 comprises 15 residues. Germline V lookup: CDR1 SGDLS, CDR2 YYNGEE. V shed 4 bases and J shed 8 bases, with 21 bases lying between them. The CDR3 region has the DNA TGTGCCAGCAGCTTGTACCGGGCGGCGGTTGGAGGCTACACCTTC. This encodes CASSLYRAAVGGYTF.

This chain uses TRBV7-9 with TRBJ1-1; D remains ambiguous. Trimming shortened V by 1 base and J by 1 base, and 4 bases separated the two germline ends. Germline-derived CDR1 and CDR2 are SEHNR and FQNEAQ (reference sequence). The CDR3 is 13 residues long. The DNA of the CDR3 is TGTGCCAGCAGCTTAGTAGGGAACACTGAAGCTTTCTTT. As protein: CASSLVGNTEAFF.